This record looks at one T cell receptor (beta chain) sequence and its context. What it recognizes is unknown. It was CD45RO-negative cells, positively selected for CCR7, that made up naive CD8 cells, with terminally differentiated effector memory CD45RA+ cells excluded. Adult donors, all healthy and HIV-negative, had no recent acute infections or vaccinations. The record originates from a study of shared clonotypes between healthy human individuals. The study's findings and limits: Naive subsets tended to show greater estimated richness than memory subsets.

For every subset, genomic DNA was evenly distributed across several immunoSEQ plates. As processed by the authors: ImmunoSEQ output lacked quality scores and full-length reads, limiting matched filtering. Using immunoSEQ multiplex PCR, the repertoire was profiled, and TCRdb retains in-frame clones only, with some absent. V, J and clone size are taken as reported in that table, and D and trimming were inferred from the DNA itself. The sample yields millions of clones, approximately 94% seen once. Unmatched junction bases numbered 6, after V lost 1 base and J lost 15 bases. The CDR3 consists of 12 residues. In germline, CDR1 is SGHAT, CDR2 FQNNGV.

Sequencing used naive CD8+ T cells sorted from blood. The receptor's source is a man aged 18 to 29 in good health. V gene TRBV11-2 combines with J gene TRBJ2-4; 7 nucleotides line up with TRBD1. The CDR3 loop reads CASSLVLRDRYF. Here the CDR3 DNA reads TGTGCCAGCAGCTTAGTCTTACGGGACAGGTACTTC.